These T cell receptor beta chains were read from a single sample in a study of vaccination and CD4 T cells after COVID-19. From the PCR reads, TCRdb called clonotypes with MiXCR, one entry per CDR3 protein. The table has about 14,000 distinct CDR3 sequences, 41% seen once; the top ten hold 7.5% to 9.5%. The antigens for these receptors are not known. The source material was CD4+ T cells from blood, cultured in vitro, sampled after SARS-CoV-2 vaccination. The receptors come from a human donor who had recovered from COVID-19. CDR3s include the opening cysteine and the closing phenylalanine or tryptophan. D genes are given only for firm matches. Clone size appears in some rows only: once, few, many, or a class for an expanded clone.

j_gene,d_gene,v_gene,abundance,CDR3nt,CDR3aa
TRBJ2-5,TRBD1,TRBV6-2/TRBV6-3,few,TGTGCCAGCAGGATACAGGGGAACCAAGAGACCCAGTACTTC,CASRIQGNQETQYF
TRBJ2-1,NA,TRBV20-1,NA,TGCAGCCTGGGAGGGGGGAGGGGTTACAATGAGCAGTTCTTC,CSLGGGRGYNEQFF
TRBJ1-2,NA,TRBV6-5,few,TGTGCCAGCAGTTACCATCAGGGTTTCTATGGCTACACCTTC,CASSYHQGFYGYTF
TRBJ1-1,TRBD1,TRBV4-1,NA,TGCGCCAGCAGCCTCGAGGGGGACAGAAGAGGGGCTTTCTTT,CASSLEGDRRGAFF
TRBJ1-1,NA,TRBV5-4,NA,TGTGCCAGCAGCTTGGAGGGGTCCAGGTTCACTGAAGCTTTCTTT,CASSLEGSRFTEAFF
TRBJ1-2,NA,TRBV6-2/TRBV6-3,NA,TGTGCCAGCAGGGGACCCGGGCTCTATGGCTACACCTTC,CASRGPGLYGYTF
TRBJ2-3,NA,TRBV27,medium-sized,TGTGCCAGCAGCGCCGGGCTAGGTACGCAGTATTTT,CASSAGLGTQYF
TRBJ1-5,NA,TRBV15,medium-sized,TGTGCCACCAGCAGAGATGGCCGGGGGAGTCAGCCCCAGCATTTT,CATSRDGRGSQPQHF
TRBJ2-3,TRBD2,TRBV29-1,NA,TGCAGCGTTGAAGACTTGGGACTAGGCGTAAATACGCAGTATTTT,CSVEDLGLGVNTQYF
TRBJ1-6,TRBD1,TRBV30,NA,TGTGCCTGGAGTTACAGGGGACAAAATTCACCCCTCCACTTT,CAWSYRGQNSPLHF
TRBJ2-2,NA,TRBV5-6,NA,TGTGCCAGCAGCTTGCCAGGGGGGACCGGGGAGCTGTTTTTT,CASSLPGGTGELFF
TRBJ2-6,NA,TRBV20-1,NA,TGCAGTGCTAGAGATCGACGGAGTCTGGGGGCCAACGTCCTGACTTTC,CSARDRRSLGANVLTF
TRBJ2-7,NA,TRBV19,NA,TGTGCCAGTAGTATCACGACCACTTCGGACGAGCAGTACTTC,CASSITTTSDEQYF
TRBJ1-5,NA,TRBV6-2/TRBV6-3,few,TGTGCCAGCAGCCCGGGGGTTCATCAGCCCCAGCATTTT,CASSPGVHQPQHF
TRBJ2-7,NA,TRBV12-3/TRBV12-4,few,TGTGCCAGCAGTTTAGGTGCCTACGAGCAGTACTTC,CASSLGAYEQYF
TRBJ1-1,NA,TRBV7-6,NA,TGTGCCAGCAGCTTAGTTTTGGGAGGGACTGAAGCTTTCTTT,CASSLVLGGTEAFF
TRBJ1-1,NA,TRBV5-1,few,TGCGCCAGTGCGGAGGCGGATAACACTGAAGCTTTCTTT,CASAEADNTEAFF
TRBJ1-1,TRBD1,TRBV5-1,NA,TGCGCCAGCAGCCCTAGACAGGGGGCGCGAAACACTGAAGCTTTCTTT,CASSPRQGARNTEAFF
TRBJ1-2,NA,TRBV19,NA,TGTGCCAGTACCTCGACTGGGGGCGGCTATGGCTACACCTTC,CASTSTGGGYGYTF
TRBJ2-5,TRBD2,TRBV20-1,NA,TGCAGTGCTAGCGGGAGGGGTAGCGAGACCCAGTACTTC,CSASGRGSETQYF
TRBJ2-5,NA,TRBV6-2/TRBV6-3,few,TGTGCCAGCAGTTACGAAGAGACCCAGTACTTC,CASSYEETQYF
TRBJ2-7,NA,TRBV27,NA,TGTGCCAGCGGTACAAGGAGTGCACCATACTTC,CASGTRSAPYF
TRBJ1-6,NA,TRBV11-2,NA,TGTGCCAGCAGCTTAGGGGGGTCCCTCCACTTT,CASSLGGSLHF
TRBJ1-6,NA,TRBV12-3/TRBV12-4,NA,TGTGCCAGCAGTTTCTCCCTTTGGTCGAGCTCCTATAATTCACCCCTCCACTTT,CASSFSLWSSSYNSPLHF
TRBJ2-1,NA,TRBV11-3,NA,TGTGCCAGCAGCTTAGAGTTACCGGGAAATGAGCAGTTCTTC,CASSLELPGNEQFF